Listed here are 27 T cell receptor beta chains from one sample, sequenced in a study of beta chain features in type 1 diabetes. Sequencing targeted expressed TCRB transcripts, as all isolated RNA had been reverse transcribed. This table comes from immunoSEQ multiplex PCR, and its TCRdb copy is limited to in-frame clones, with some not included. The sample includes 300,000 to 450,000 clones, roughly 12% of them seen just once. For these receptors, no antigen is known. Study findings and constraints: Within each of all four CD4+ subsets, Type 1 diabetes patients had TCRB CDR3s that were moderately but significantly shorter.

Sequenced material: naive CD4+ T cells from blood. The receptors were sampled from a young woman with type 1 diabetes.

The CDR3 reads CASSATGYSNQPQHF. The CDR3 nucleotides read TGTGCCAGCAGCGCCACAGGGTATAGCAATCAGCCCCAGCATTTT. This sequence joins TRBV9 and TRBJ1-5, with D tentatively TRBD1 (6 bases). V was trimmed by 3 bases and J by 0 bases, leaving 10 bases between them. This CDR3 region has 15 residues. The germline gives CDR1 SGDLS, CDR2 YYNGEE.

In DNA form, the CDR3 reads TGTGCCAGCAGTCTCCTCTCAGGGACCAAAAACATTCAGTACTTC. It encodes CASSLLSGTKNIQYF. This chain links TRBV28 with TRBJ2-4; D possibly corresponds to TRBD1 (5 bases). CDR3 length equals 15 residues. CDR1 is MDHEN and CDR2 is SYDVKM in the germline V gene. V was cut by 5 bases and J by 2 bases, with 13 bases left in between.

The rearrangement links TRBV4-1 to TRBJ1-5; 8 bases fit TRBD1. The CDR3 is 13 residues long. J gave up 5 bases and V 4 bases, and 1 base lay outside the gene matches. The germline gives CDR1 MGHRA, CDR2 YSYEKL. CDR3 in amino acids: CASSLQGDQPQHF. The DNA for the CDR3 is TGCGCCAGCAGCCTACAGGGGGATCAGCCCCAGCATTTT.

CDR3 region: CASSLGLLYEQYF. CDR3 DNA sequence: TGTGCCAGCAGCTTAGGACTCCTCTACGAGCAGTACTTC. V and J are TRBV7-2 and TRBJ2-7, with D unresolved. This CDR3 is 13 amino acids long. The V end was cut by 1 base, the J end by 3 bases, with 7 bases between. Germline V gene lookup returns CDR1 SGHTA and CDR2 FQGNSA.

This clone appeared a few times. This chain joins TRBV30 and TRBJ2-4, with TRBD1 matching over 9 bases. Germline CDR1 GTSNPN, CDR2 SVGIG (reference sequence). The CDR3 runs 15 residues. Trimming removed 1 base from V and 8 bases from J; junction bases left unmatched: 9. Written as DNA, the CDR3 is TGTGCCTGGAGTGCCCAAACAGGGGGCAGCGACATTCAGTACTTC. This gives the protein CAWSAQTGGSDIQYF. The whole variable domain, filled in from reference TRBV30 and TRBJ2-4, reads SQTIHQWPATLVQPVGSPLSLECTVEGTSNPNLYWYRQAAGRGLQLLFYSVGIGQISSEVPQNLSASRPQDRQFILSSKKLLLSDSGFYLCAWSAQTGGSDIQYFGAGTRLSVL.

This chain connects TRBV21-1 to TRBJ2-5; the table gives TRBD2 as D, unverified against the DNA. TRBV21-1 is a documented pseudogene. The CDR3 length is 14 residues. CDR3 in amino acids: CASSKVRLQETQYF. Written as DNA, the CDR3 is TGTGCCAGCAGCAAAGTCAGACTCCAAGAGACCCAGTACTTC.

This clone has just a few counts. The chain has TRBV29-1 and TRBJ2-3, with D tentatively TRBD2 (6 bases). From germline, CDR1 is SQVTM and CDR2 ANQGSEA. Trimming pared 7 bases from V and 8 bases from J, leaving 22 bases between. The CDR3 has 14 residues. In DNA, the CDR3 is TGCAGCGCGGGCCTGGATAGCGGAGAGGGTACGCAGTATTTT. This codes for CSAGLDSGEGTQYF.

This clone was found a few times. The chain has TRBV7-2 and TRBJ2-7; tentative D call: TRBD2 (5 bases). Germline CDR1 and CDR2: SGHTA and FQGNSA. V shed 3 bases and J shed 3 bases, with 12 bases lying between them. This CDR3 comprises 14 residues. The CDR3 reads CASSFTADNYEQYF. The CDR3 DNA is TGTGCCAGCAGCTTTACAGCGGATAACTACGAGCAGTACTTC.

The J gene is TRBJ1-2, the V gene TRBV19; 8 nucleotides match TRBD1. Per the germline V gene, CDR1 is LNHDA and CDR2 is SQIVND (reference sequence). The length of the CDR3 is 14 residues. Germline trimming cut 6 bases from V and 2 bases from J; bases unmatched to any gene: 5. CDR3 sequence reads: CASRDDRGNYGYTF. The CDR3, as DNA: TGTGCCAGTAGGGACGACAGGGGAAACTATGGCTACACCTTC.

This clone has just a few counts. The DNA of the CDR3 is TGTGCCAGCAGTTTATTCTCTTGGGGGGGGAGCTACAATGAGCAGTTCTTC. This encodes CASSLFSWGGSYNEQFF. The genes are TRBV28 and TRBJ2-1; 7 positions agree with TRBD2. The CDR3 covers 17 residues. With 1 base clipped from V and 3 bases from J, the junction kept 9 bases outside the gene matches. Per germline, CDR1 MDHEN and CDR2 SYDVKM.

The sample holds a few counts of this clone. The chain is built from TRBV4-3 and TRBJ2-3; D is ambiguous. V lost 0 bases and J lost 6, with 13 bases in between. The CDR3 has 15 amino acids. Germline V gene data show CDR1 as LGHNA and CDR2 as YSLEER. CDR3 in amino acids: CASSQEVWSRDTQYF. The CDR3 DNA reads TGCGCCAGCAGCCAAGAGGTGTGGTCGAGGGATACGCAGTATTTT.

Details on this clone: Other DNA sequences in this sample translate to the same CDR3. This CDR3 reads CASSVLAGGYEQYF. CDR3 nucleotide sequence: TGTGCCAGCAGCGTACTAGCGGGAGGCTACGAGCAGTACTTC. The chain combines TRBV9 with TRBJ2-7; TRBD2 aligns across 11 bases. Germline CDR1 and CDR2: SGDLS and YYNGEE. The CDR3 is 14 residues long. V was clipped by 1 base and J by 3 bases; unmatched bases: 0.

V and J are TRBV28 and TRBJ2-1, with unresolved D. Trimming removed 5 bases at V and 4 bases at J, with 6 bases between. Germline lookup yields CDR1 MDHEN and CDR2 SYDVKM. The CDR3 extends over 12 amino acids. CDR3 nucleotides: TGTGCCAGCAGTCTCCAGTACAATGAGCAGTTCTTC. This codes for CASSLQYNEQFF.

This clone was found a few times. CDR3: CASSQDATGNQPQHF. The CDR3 region has the DNA TGCGCCAGCAGCCAAGATGCGACAGGCAATCAGCCCCAGCATTTT. The chain couples TRBV4-1 to TRBJ1-5; D is perhaps TRBD1 (5 bases). The CDR3 is 15 residues long. V gave up 0 bases and J gave up 2 bases, with 8 bases separating them. Germline assignment: CDR1 MGHRA and CDR2 YSYEKL.

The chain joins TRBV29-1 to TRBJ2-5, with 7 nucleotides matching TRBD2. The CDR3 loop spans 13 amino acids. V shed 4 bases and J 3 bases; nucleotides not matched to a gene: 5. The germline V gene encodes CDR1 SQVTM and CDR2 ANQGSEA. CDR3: CSVGRRGEETQYF. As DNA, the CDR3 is TGCAGCGTTGGCCGCCGGGGGGAAGAGACCCAGTACTTC.

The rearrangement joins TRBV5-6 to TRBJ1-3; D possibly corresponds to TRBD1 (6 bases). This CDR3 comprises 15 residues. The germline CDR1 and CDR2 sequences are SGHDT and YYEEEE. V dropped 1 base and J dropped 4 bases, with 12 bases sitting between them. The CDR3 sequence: CASSLQGRRGNTIYF. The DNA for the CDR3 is TGTGCCAGCAGCTTGCAGGGGCGCAGAGGAAACACCATATATTTT.

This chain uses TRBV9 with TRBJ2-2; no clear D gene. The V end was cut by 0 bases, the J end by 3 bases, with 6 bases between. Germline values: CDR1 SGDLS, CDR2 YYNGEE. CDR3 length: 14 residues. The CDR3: CASSVGQDTGELFF. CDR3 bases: TGTGCCAGCAGCGTAGGCCAGGACACCGGGGAGCTGTTTTTT. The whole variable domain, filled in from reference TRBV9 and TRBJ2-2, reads DSGVTQTPKHLITATGQRVTLRCSPRSGDLSVYWYQQSLDQGLQFLIQYYNGEERAKGNILERFSAQQFPDLHSELNLSSLELGDSALYFCASSVGQDTGELFFGEGSRLTVL.

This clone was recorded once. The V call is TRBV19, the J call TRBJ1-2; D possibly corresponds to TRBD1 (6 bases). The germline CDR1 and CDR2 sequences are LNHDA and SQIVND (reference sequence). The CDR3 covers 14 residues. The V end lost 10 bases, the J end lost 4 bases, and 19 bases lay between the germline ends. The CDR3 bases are TGTGCCACTCGACAGGTCGGTGGGGTCTATGGCTACACCTTC. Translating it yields CATRQVGGVYGYTF.

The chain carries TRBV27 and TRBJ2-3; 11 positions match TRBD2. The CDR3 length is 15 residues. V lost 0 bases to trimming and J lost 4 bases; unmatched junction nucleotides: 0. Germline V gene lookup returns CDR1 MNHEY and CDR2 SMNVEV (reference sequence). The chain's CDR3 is CASSLSTSGADTQYF. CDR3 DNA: TGTGCCAGCAGTTTATCGACTAGCGGGGCAGATACGCAGTATTTT.

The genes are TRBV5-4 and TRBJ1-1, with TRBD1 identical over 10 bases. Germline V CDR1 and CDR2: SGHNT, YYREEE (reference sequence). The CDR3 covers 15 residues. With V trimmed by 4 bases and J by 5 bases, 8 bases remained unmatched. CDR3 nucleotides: TGTGCCAGCAGCCTAGACAGGGGGCTGGGGACTGAAGCTTTCTTT. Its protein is CASSLDRGLGTEAFF.

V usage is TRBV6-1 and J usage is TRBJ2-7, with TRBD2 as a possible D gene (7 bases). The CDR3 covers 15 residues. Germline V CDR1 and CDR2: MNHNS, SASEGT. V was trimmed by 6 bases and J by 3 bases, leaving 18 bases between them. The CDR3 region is CASRRVEGGGYEQYF. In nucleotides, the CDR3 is TGTGCCAGCAGGAGGGTGGAGGGGGGGGGCTACGAGCAGTACTTC.

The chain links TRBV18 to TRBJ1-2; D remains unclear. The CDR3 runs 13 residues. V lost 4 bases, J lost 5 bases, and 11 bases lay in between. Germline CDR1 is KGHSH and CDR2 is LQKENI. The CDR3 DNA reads TGTGCCAGCTCACAAGACAAGACATATGGCTACACCTTC. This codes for CASSQDKTYGYTF. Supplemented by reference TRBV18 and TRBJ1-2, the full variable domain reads NAGVMQNPRHLVRRRGQEARLRCSPMKGHSHVYWYRQLPEEGLKFMVYLQKENIIDESGMPKERFSAEFPKEGPSILRIQQVVRGDSAAYFCASSQDKTYGYTFGSGTRLTVV.

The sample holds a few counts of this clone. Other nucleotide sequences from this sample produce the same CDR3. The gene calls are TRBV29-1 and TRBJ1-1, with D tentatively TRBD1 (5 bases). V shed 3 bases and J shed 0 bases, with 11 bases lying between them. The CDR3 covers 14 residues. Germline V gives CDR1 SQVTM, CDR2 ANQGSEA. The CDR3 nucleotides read TGCAGCGTTGAGGGGGGGAGCGTGAACACTGAAGCTTTCTTT. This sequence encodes CSVEGGSVNTEAFF.

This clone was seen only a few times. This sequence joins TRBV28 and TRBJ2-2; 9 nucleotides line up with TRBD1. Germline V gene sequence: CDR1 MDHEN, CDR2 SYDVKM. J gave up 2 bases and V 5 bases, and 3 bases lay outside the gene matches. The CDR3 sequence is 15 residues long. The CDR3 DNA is TGTGCCAGCAGTCGACAGGGGGGAAACACCGGGGAGCTGTTTTTT. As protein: CASSRQGGNTGELFF.

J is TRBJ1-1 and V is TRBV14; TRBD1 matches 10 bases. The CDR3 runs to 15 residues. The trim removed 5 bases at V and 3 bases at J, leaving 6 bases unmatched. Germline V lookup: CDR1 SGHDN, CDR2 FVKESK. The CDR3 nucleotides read TGTGCCAGCAGCACGGGACAGGGGTGGTACACTGAAGCTTTCTTT. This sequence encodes CASSTGQGWYTEAFF.

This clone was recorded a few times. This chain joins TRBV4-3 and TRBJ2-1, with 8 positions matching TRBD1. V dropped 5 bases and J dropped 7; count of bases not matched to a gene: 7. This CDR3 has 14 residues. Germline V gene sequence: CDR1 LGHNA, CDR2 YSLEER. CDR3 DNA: TGCGCCAGCAGCTACCGGACAGGGTTAAATGAGCAGTTCTTC. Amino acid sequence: CASSYRTGLNEQFF.

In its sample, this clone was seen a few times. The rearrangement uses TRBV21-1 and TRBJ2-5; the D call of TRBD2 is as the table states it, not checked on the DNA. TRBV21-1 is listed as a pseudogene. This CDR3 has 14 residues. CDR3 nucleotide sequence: TGTGCCAGCACCGGGACCCCGGGAGGAGAGACCCAGTACTTC. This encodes CASTGTPGGETQYF.